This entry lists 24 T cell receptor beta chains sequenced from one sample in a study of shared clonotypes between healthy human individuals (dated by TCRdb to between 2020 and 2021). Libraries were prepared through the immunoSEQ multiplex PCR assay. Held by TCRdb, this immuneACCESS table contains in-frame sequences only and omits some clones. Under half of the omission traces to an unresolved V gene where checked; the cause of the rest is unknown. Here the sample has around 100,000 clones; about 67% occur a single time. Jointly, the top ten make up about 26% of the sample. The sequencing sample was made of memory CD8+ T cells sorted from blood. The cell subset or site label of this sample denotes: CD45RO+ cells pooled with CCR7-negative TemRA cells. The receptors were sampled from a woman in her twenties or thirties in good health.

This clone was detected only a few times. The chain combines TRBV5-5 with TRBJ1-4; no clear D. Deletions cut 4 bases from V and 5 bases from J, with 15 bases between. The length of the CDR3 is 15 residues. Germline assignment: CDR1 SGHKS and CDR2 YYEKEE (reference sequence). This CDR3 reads CASSPIYAENEKLFF. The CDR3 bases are TGTGCCAGCAGCCCTATTTACGCTGAAAATGAAAAACTGTTTTTT. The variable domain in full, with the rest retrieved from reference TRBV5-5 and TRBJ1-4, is DAGVTQSPTHLIKTRGQQVTLRCSPISGHKSVSWYQQVLGQGPQFIFQYYEKEERGRGNFPDRFSARQFPNYSSELNVNALLLGDSALYLCASSPIYAENEKLFFGSGTQLSVL.

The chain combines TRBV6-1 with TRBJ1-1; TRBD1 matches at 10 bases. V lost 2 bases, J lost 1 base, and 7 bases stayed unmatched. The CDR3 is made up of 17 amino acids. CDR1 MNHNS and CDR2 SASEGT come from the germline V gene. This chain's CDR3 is CASSERDRGVGNTEAFF. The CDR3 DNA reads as TGTGCCAGCAGTGAAAGGGACAGGGGAGTGGGGAACACTGAAGCTTTCTTT.

The DNA for the CDR3 is TGTGCCAGCAGCTCGGACAGGGGGGACACCGGGGAGCTGTTTTTT. This codes for CASSSDRGDTGELFF. V and J are TRBV5-6 and TRBJ2-2; 10 nucleotides agree with TRBD1. With 3 bases clipped from V and 3 bases from J, the junction kept 2 bases outside the gene matches. The CDR3 runs to 15 residues. The germline V gene has CDR1 SGHDT and CDR2 YYEEEE.

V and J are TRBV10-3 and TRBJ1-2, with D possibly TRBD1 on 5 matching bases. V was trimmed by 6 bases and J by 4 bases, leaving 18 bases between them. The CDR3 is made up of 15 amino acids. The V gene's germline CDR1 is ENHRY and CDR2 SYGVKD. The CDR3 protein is CAIRFEGRASYGYTF. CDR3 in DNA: TGTGCCATCAGGTTCGAGGGGAGGGCGAGCTATGGCTACACCTTC.

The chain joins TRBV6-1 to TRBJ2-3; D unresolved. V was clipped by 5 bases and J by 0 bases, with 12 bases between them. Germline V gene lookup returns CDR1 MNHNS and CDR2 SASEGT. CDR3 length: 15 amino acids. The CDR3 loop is CASSLRPTSTDTQYF. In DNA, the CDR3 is TGTGCCAGCAGTCTGCGGCCTACCAGCACAGATACGCAGTATTTT.

The CDR3 nucleotides read TGTGCCACTAGCGGGAGGGACACCGGGGAGCTGTTTTTT. This sequence encodes CATSGRDTGELFF. The chain combines TRBV5-3 with TRBJ2-2; 12 bases are a match to TRBD2. TRBV5-3 falls under the ORF class, with uncertain function. The CDR3 spans 13 residues. After removal of 9 bases from V and 3 bases from J, the junction contained 0 bases not matched to a gene.

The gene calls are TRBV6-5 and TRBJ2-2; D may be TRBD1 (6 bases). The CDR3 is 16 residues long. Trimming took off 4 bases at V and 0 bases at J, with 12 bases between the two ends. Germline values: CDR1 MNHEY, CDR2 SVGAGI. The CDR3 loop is CASSSRTAPNTGELFF. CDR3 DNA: TGTGCCAGCAGTTCGAGGACAGCCCCGAACACCGGGGAGCTGTTTTTT.

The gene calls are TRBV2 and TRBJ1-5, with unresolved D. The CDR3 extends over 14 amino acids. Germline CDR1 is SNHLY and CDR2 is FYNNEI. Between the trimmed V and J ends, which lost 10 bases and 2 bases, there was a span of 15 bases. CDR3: CAIRTDVGNQPQHF. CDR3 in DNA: TGTGCCATCCGAACGGACGTGGGCAATCAGCCCCAGCATTTT.

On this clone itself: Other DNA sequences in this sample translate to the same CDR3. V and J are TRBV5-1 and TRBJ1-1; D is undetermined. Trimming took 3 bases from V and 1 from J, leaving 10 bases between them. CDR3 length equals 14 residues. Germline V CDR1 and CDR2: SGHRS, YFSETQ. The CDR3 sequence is CASSWRTENTEAFF. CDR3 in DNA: TGCGCCAGCAGCTGGCGGACGGAGAACACTGAAGCTTTCTTT.

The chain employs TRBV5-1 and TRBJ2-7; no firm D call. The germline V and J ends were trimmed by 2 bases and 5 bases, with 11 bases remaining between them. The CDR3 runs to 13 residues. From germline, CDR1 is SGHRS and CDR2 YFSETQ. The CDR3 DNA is TGCGCCAGCAGCTTCAGACCTAGGGACGAGCAGTACTTC. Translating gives CASSFRPRDEQYF. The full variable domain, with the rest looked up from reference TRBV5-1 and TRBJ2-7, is KAGVTQTPRYLIKTRGQQVTLSCSPISGHRSVSWYQQTPGQGLQFLFEYFSETQRNKGNFPGRFSGRQFSNSRSEMNVSTLELGDSALYLCASSFRPRDEQYFGPGTRLTVT.

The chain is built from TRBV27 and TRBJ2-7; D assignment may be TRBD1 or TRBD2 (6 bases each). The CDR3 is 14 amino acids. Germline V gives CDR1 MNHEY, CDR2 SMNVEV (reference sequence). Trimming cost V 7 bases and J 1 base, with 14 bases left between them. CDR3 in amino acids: CASTSGALSYEQYF. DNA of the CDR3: TGTGCCAGCACCTCGGGGGCCCTGTCCTACGAGCAGTACTTC.

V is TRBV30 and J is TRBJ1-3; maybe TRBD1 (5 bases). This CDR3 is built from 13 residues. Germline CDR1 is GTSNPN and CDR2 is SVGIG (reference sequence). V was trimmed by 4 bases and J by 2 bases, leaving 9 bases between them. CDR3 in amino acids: CAWKRGTGNTIYF. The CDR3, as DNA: TGTGCCTGGAAAAGGGGCACTGGAAACACCATATATTTT.

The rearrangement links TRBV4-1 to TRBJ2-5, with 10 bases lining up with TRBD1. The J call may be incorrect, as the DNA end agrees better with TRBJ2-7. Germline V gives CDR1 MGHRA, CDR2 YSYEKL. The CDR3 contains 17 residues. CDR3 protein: CASSHYLGTGVSYEQYF. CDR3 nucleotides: TGCGCCAGCAGCCATTATCTCGGGACAGGGGTCTCCTACGAGCAGTACTTC.

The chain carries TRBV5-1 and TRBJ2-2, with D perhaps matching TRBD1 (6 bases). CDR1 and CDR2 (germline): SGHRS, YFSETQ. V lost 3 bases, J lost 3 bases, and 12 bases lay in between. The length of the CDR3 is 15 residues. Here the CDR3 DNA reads TGCGCCAGCAGCTACCCAGGGGTTGACACCGGGGAGCTGTTTTTT. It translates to CASSYPGVDTGELFF. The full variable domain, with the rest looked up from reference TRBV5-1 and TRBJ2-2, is KAGVTQTPRYLIKTRGQQVTLSCSPISGHRSVSWYQQTPGQGLQFLFEYFSETQRNKGNFPGRFSGRQFSNSRSEMNVSTLELGDSALYLCASSYPGVDTGELFFGEGSRLTVL.

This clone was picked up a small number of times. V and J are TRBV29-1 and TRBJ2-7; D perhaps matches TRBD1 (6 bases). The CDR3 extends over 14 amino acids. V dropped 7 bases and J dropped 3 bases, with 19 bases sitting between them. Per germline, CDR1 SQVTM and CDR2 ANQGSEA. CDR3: CSAVDTGRNYEQYF. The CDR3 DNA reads TGCAGCGCAGTGGATACAGGGAGAAACTACGAGCAGTACTTC.

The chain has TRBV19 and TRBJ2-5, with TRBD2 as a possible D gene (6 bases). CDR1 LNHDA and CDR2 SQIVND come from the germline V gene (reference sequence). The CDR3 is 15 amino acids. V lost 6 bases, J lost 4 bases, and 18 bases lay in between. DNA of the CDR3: TGTGCCAGTAGCGGGAGAGAGACAAATTTAGAGACCCAGTACTTC. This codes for CASSGRETNLETQYF.

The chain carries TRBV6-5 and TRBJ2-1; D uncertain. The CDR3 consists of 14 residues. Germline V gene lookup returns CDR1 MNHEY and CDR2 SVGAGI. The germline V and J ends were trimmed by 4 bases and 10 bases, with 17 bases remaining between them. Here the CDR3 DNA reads TGTGCCAGCAGTTTTACTCCCGGGTCGAACGAGCAGTTCTTC. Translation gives CASSFTPGSNEQFF.

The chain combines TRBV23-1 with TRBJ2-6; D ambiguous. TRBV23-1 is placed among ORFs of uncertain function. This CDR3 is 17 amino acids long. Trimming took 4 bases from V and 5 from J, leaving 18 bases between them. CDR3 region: CASSLLTQQSRANVLTF. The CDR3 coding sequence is TGCGCCAGCAGTCTTCTGACGCAACAAAGTCGGGCCAACGTCCTGACTTTC.

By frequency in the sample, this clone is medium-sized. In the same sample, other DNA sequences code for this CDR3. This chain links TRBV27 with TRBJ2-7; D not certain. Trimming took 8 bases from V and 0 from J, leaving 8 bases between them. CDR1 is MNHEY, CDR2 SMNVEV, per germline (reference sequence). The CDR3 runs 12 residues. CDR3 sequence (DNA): TGTGCCAGCTACTCCAGCTCCTACGAGCAGTACTTC. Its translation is CASYSSSYEQYF.

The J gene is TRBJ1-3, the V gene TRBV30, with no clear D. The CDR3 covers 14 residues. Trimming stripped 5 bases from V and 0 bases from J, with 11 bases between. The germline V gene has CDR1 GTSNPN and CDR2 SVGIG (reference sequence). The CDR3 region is CAWLIPFSGNTIYF. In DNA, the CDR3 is TGTGCCTGGTTAATACCCTTCTCTGGAAACACCATATATTTT.

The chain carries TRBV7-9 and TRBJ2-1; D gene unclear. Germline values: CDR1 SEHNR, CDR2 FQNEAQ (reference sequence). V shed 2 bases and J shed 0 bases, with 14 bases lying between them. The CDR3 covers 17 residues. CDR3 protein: CASSLKLRVLSYNEQFF. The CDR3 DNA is TGTGCCAGCAGCTTAAAGTTACGGGTACTCTCCTACAATGAGCAGTTCTTC.

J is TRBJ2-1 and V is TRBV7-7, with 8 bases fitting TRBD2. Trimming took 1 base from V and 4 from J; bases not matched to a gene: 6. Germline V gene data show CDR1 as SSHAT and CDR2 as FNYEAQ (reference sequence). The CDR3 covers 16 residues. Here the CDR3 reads CASSLESGGPYNEQFF. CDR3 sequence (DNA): TGTGCCAGCAGCTTAGAGTCGGGAGGGCCTTACAATGAGCAGTTCTTC.

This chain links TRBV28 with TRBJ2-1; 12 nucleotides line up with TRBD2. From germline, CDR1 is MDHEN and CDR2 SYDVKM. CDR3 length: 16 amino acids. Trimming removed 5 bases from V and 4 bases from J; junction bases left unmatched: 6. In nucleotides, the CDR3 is TGTGCCAGCAGTACTGCTCTAGCGGGAGGGTACAATGAGCAGTTCTTC. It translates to CASSTALAGGYNEQFF. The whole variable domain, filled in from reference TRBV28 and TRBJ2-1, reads DVKVTQSSRYLVKRTGEKVFLECVQDMDHENMFWYRQDPGLGLRLIYFSYDVKMKEKGDIPEGYSVSREKKERFSLILESASTNQTSMYLCASSTALAGGYNEQFFGPGTRLTVL.

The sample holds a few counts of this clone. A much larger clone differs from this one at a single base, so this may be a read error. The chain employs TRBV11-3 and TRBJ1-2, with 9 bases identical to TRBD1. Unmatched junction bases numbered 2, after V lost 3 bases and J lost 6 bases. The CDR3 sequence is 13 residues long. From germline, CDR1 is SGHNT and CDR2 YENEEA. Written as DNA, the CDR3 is TGTGCCAGCAGCTTGGGGACAGGGAATGGCTACACCTTC. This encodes CASSLGTGNGYTF.